This record looks at one T cell receptor (beta chain) sequence and its context. Profiled with immunoSEQ multiplex PCR; TCRdb holds only in-frame clones, not every one. Of approximately 80,000 clones listed, roughly nine tenths are singletons. This record belongs to a study of technical replicates of blood from a few donors. V gave up 4 bases and J gave up 4 bases, with 6 bases separating them. Germline CDR1 reads SGHRS; CDR2 reads YFSETQ. The CDR3 runs to 11 residues. The receptor was derived from a human donor in good health. V is TRBV5-1 and J is TRBJ2-7; D may be TRBD1 (5 bases). Specimen: T cells isolated from PBMCs. DNA of the CDR3: TGCGCCAGCAGCGCAGGGTACGAGCAGTACTTC. Translation gives CASSAGYEQYF.